This T cell receptor (beta chain) was captured in a study of molecular identifiers for immune sequencing clone quantification. Study outcomes and limitations: Clones above 20 RNA copies contained over 99% of effector molecules and under 1% of naive molecules. Researchers reportedly could pick up spiked Jurkat TCR RNA from one cell mixed into more than 800,000 naive cells.

The CDR3 sequence is 15 residues long. Trimming left V 3 bases short and J 10 bases short, with 19 bases between. CDR1 is MGHDK and CDR2 is SYGVNS in the germline V gene. Methods described previously were used for bulk TCR libraries, and listed TCR primers were applied. TCRdb re-called the PCR reads through MiXCR, storing one row per CDR3 protein. The sample lists about half a million distinct CDR3 sequences; around 21% were seen once. This clonotype came up a few times. Antigen specificity is unknown. The specimen sequenced was naive CD8+ T cells from blood, with Jurkat cell RNA spiked in. The subset is: FACS-sorted CD8+CD4-CCR7+CD45RA+ naive T cells. The TCR comes from a human donor in good health. Some libraries in this study had Jurkat cell RNA spiked in. The chain recombines TRBV25-1 with TRBJ2-1; D is possibly TRBD1 or TRBD2 (5 bases each). The CDR3 loop is CASSDRALGWDEQFF. CDR3 DNA sequence: TGTGCCAGCAGTGACCGGGCCCTCGGATGGGACGAGCAGTTCTTC.